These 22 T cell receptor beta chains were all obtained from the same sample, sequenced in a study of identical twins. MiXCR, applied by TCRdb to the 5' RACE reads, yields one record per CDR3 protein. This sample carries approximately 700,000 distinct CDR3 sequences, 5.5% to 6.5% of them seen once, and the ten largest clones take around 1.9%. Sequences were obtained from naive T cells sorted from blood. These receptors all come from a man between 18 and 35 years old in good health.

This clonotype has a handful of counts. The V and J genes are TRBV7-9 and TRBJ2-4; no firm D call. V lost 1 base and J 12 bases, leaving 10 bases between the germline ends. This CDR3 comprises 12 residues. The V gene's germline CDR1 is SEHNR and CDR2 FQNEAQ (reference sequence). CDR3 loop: CASSLGFQNQYF. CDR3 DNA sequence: TGTGCCAGCAGCTTAGGTTTCCAAAATCAGTACTTC.

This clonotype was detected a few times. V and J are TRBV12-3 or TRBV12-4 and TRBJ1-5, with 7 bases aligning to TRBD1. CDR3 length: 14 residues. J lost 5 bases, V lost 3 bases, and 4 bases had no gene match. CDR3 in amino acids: CASSLGGTDQPQHF. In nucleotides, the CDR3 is TGTGCCAGCAGTTTGGGAGGGACAGATCAGCCCCAGCATTTT.

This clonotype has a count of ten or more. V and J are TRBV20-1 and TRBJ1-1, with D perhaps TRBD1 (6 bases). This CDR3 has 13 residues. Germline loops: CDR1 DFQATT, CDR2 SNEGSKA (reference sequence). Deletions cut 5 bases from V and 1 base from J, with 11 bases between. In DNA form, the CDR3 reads TGCAGTGCTGACGAACAGGGGAACACTGAAGCTTTCTTT. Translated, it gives CSADEQGNTEAFF.

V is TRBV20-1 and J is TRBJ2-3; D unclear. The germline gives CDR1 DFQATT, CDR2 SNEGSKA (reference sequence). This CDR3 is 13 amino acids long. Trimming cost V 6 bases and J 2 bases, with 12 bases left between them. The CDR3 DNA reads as TGCAGTGCCCAATATGGGAACACAGATACGCAGTATTTT. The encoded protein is CSAQYGNTDTQYF.

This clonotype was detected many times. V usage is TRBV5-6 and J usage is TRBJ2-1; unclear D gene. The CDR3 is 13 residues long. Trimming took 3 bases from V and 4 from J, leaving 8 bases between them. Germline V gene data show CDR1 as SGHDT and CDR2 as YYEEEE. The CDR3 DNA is TGTGCCAGCAGCTATACGCGTTACAATGAGCAGTTCTTC. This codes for CASSYTRYNEQFF.

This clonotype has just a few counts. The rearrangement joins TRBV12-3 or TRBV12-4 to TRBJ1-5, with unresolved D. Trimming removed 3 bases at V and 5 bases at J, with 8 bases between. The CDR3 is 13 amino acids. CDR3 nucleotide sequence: TGTGCCAGCAGTTTTACTACAGATCAGCCCCAGCATTTT. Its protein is CASSFTTDQPQHF.

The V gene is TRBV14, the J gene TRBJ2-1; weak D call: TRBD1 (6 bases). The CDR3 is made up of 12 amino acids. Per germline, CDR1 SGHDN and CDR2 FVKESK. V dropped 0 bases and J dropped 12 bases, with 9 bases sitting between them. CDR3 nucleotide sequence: TGTGCCAGCAGCCAAGAAGGGACAAGGCAGTTCTTC. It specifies CASSQEGTRQFF.

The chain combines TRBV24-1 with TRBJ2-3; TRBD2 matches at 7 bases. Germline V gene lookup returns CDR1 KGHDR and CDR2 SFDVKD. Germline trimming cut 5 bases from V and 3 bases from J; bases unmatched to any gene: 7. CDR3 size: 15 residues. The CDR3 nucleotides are TGTGCCACCAGTGGGGAGGGAGCGTTGACAGATACGCAGTATTTT. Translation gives CATSGEGALTDTQYF.

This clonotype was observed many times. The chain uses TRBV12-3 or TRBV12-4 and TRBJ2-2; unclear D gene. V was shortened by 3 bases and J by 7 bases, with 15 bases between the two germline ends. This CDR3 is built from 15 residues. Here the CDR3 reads CASSFISLPSGELFF. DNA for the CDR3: TGTGCCAGCAGTTTTATCAGCCTCCCCAGCGGGGAGCTGTTTTTT.

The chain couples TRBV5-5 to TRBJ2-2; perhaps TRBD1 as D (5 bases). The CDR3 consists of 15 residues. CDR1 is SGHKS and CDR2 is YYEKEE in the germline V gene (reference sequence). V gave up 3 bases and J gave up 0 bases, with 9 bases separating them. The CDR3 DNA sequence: TGTGCCAGCAGCTGGGGCCCTCCGAACACCGGGGAGCTGTTTTTT. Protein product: CASSWGPPNTGELFF.

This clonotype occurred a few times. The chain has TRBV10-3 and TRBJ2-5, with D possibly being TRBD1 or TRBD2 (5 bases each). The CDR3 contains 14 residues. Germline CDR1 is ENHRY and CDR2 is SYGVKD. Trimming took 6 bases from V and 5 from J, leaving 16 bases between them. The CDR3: CAISDGTARETQYF. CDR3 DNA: TGTGCCATCAGCGACGGGACGGCGCGGGAGACCCAGTACTTC.

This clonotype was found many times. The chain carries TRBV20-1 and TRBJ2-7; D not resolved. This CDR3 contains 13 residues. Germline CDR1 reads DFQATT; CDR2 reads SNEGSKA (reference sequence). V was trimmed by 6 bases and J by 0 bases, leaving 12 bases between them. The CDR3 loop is CSAMQATSYEQYF. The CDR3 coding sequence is TGCAGTGCGATGCAGGCTACCTCCTACGAGCAGTACTTC.

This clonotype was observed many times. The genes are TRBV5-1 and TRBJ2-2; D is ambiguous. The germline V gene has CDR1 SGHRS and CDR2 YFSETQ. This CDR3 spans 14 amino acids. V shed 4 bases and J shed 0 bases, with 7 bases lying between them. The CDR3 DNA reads TGCGCCAGCAGCAATTTCTCGAACACCGGGGAGCTGTTTTTT. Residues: CASSNFSNTGELFF.

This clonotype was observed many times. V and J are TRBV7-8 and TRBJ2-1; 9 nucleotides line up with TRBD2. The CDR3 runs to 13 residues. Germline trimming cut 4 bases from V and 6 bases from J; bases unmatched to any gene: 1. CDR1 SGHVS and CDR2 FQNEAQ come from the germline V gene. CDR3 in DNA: TGTGCCAGCAGCTCTAGCGGGATCAATGAGCAGTTCTTC. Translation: CASSSSGINEQFF.

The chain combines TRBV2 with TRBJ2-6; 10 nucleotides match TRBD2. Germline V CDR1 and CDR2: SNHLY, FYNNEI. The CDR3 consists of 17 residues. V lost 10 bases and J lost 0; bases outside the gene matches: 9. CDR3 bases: TGTGCCACCATTCGGACTAGCGGATCCTCTGGGGCCAACGTCCTGACTTTC. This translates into CATIRTSGSSGANVLTF. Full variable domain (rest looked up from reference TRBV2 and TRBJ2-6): EPEVTQTPSHQVTQMGQEVILRCVPISNHLYFYWYRQILGQKVEFLVSFYNNEISEKSEIFDDQFSVERPDGSNFTLKIRSTKLEDSAMYFCATIRTSGSSGANVLTFGAGSRLTVL.

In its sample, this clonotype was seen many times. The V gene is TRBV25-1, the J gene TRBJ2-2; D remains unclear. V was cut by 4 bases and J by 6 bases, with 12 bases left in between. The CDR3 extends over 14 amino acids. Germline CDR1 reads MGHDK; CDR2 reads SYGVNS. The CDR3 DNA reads TGTGCCAGCAGTGCCACAAGTGGGCCCGGGGAGCTGTTTTTT. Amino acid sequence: CASSATSGPGELFF.

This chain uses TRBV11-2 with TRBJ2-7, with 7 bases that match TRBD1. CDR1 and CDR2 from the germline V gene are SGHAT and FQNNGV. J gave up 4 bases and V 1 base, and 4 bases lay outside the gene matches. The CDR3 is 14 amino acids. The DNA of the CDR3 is TGTGCCAGCAGCTTAGGGTCGGGACAGTACGAGCAGTACGTC. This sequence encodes CASSLGSGQYEQYV.

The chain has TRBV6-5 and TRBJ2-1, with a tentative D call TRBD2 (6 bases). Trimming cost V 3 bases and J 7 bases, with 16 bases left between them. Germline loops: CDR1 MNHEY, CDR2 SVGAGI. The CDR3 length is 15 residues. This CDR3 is CASSYSSRDVNEQFF. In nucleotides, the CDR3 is TGTGCCAGCAGTTATTCGTCGCGGGATGTGAATGAGCAGTTCTTC.

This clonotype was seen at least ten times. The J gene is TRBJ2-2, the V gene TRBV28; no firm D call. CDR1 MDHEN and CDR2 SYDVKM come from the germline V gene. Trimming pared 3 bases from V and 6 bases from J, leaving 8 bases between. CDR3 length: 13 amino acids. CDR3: CASSFPIPGELFF. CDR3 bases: TGTGCCAGCAGTTTCCCAATACCCGGGGAGCTGTTTTTT.

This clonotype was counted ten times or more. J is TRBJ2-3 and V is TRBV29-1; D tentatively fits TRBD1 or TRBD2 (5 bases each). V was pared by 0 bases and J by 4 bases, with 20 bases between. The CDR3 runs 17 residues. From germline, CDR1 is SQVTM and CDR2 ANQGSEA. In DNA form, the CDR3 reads TGCAGCGTTGAAGAAAACCTAGCAGGGTCTTGGGCAGATACGCAGTATTTT. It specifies CSVEENLAGSWADTQYF.

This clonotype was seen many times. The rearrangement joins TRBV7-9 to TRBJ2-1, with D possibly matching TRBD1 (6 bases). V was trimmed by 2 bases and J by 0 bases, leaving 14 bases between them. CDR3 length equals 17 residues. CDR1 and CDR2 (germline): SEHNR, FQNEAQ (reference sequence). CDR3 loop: CASSLPQGIVSYNEQFF. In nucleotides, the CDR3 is TGTGCCAGCAGCTTACCACAGGGCATCGTCTCCTACAATGAGCAGTTCTTC.

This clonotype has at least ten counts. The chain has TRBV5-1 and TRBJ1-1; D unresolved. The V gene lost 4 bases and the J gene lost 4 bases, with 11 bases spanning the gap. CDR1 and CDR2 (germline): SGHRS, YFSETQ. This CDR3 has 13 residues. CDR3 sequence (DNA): TGCGCCAGCAGCCACTTCGACCGCACTGAAGCTTTCTTT. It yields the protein CASSHFDRTEAFF.